This T cell receptor beta chain was recorded in a study of glioma-infiltrating T cells after dendritic cell vaccination. About this clone itself: The antigen is unknown.

The method was immunoSEQ multiplex PCR; TCRdb's version includes in-frame clones alone and lacks a portion of them. Counted here are about 1,100 clones, approximately 82% occurring once; the ten biggest clones make up approximately 8%. Time point indicated: after dendritic cell vaccination, including at tumor progression/relapse. Dendritic cells derived from monocytes and pulsed with autologous tumor lysate formed the vaccine. H&E staining confirmed tumor content above 20% in tissue. The CDR3 covers 13 residues. The V gene's germline CDR1 is SGHRS and CDR2 YFSETQ. The V gene lost 4 bases and the J gene lost 0 bases, with 6 bases spanning the gap. Whole-study results and caveats: Higher pretreatment TIL content predicted longer progression-free time and survival.

Sequencing was performed on tumor tissue, taken after dendritic cell vaccination. The chain couples TRBV5-1 to TRBJ2-3; D possibly corresponds to TRBD1 (5 bases). The receptor was derived from a human donor with glioblastoma. CDR3 protein: CASSDRSTDTQYF. Written as DNA, the CDR3 is TGCGCCAGCAGCGACAGAAGCACAGATACGCAGTATTTT.